These T cell receptor beta chains were read from a single sample in a study of OX40 agonist ivuxolimab in advanced cancers. TCRdb's copy holds only in-frame clones and misses some; the assay was immunoSEQ multiplex PCR. Counted here are about 91,000 clones, around nine tenths occurring once; the ten biggest clones make up roughly 0.5%. The source material was CD4+ or CD8+ T cells sorted from blood, sampled in a trial of the OX40 agonist ivuxolimab. All receptors come from an adult with an advanced solid tumor such as melanoma, head and neck, liver or kidney cancer. Both conserved end residues are part of each CDR3. D genes are given only for firm matches. Size is omitted from some rows. Given values are once, few, many or a class for expanded clones.

TRBV6-4	NA	NA	TRBJ1-4	CASTRRIGMGPIDNEKLFF	TGTGCCAGCACTAGACGGATAGGGATGGGCCCGATTGATAATGAAAAACTGTTTTTT
TRBV7-7	NA	NA	TRBJ1-5	CASSLVLRVVSNQPQHF	TGTGCTAGCAGCTTAGTTCTACGGGTTGTAAGCAATCAGCCCCAGCATTTT
TRBV18	NA	NA	TRBJ1-3	CASSPGARSGNTIYF	TGTGCCAGCTCACCAGGGGCACGCTCTGGAAACACCATATATTTT
TRBV10-3	TRBD1	once	TRBJ1-2	CATRRTGDHGYTF	TGTGCCACAAGAAGGACAGGGGACCATGGCTACACCTTC
TRBV6-1	NA	NA	TRBJ1-2	CASFYTGKPDGYTF	TGTGCCAGCTTTTATACAGGGAAACCGGATGGCTACACCTTC
TRBV4-2	NA	NA	TRBJ1-2	CASSHAGTALTDGYTF	TGTGCCAGCAGCCACGCCGGGACGGCCTTAACCGATGGCTACACCTTC
TRBV12-5	NA	NA	TRBJ2-2	CASGFIPSGPGELFF	TGTGCTAGTGGTTTTATACCGTCAGGGCCCGGGGAGCTGTTTTTT
TRBV7-2	NA	NA	TRBJ1-5	CASSLAQIGSIHQPQHF	TGTGCCAGCAGCTTAGCGCAAATAGGGAGCATCCATCAGCCCCAGCATTTT
TRBV5-8	TRBD1	once	TRBJ1-4	CASSPDRGSGEKLFF	TGTGCCAGCAGCCCGGACAGGGGTTCTGGTGAAAAACTGTTTTTT
TRBV4-1	NA	few	TRBJ2-7	CASSQVGVGEQYF	TGCGCCAGCAGCCAAGTGGGCGTGGGCGAGCAGTACTTC
TRBV7-2	NA	NA	TRBJ1-1	CATQVSFYTEAFF	TGTGCCACCCAGGTATCCTTCTACACTGAAGCTTTCTTT
TRBV18	TRBD1	NA	TRBJ1-2	CASSPDRVGGYTF	TGTGCCAGCTCCCCTGACAGGGTCGGTGGCTACACCTTC
TRBV7-9	TRBD1	NA	TRBJ1-5	CASSLAFLGTVRPDQPQHF	TGTGCCAGCAGCTTAGCCTTTTTGGGGACAGTACGGCCGGATCAGCCCCAGCATTTT
TRBV5-1	TRBD1	NA	TRBJ2-5	CASSLLGQGSVETQYF	TGCGCCAGCAGCTTGTTGGGACAGGGATCGGTAGAGACCCAGTACTTC
TRBV11-3	NA	NA	TRBJ1-1	CASSSSSRSTEAFF	TGTGCCAGCAGCTCTTCCAGTCGTAGCACTGAAGCTTTCTTT
TRBV4-3	NA	NA	TRBJ2-1	CASSRQWDSPSSYNEQFF	TGCGCCAGCAGCCGACAATGGGACTCCCCGAGCTCCTACAATGAGCAGTTCTTC
TRBV7-2	NA	NA	TRBJ2-3	CASSLVVGGQDTQYF	TGTGCCAGCAGCTTAGTCGTGGGGGGGCAAGATACGCAGTATTTT
TRBV2	NA	NA	TRBJ1-5	CASSEAPGVSNQPQHF	TGTGCCAGCAGTGAAGCCCCAGGGGTAAGCAATCAGCCCCAGCATTTT
TRBV7-3	NA	NA	TRBJ2-3	CASSSPSTDTQYF	TGTGCCAGCAGCTCGCCTAGCACAGATACGCAGTATTTT
TRBV5-1	NA	NA	TRBJ2-2	CASSFRSVPNTGELFF	TGCGCCAGCAGCTTCCGTTCGGTGCCGAACACCGGGGAGCTGTTTTTT
TRBV7-3	NA	NA	TRBJ1-1	CASSPGLNTEAFF	TGTGCCAGCAGCCCAGGCCTGAACACTGAAGCTTTCTTT
TRBV21-1	NA	NA	TRBJ1-1	CASSKGEGVVNTEAFF	TGTGCCAGCAGCAAGGGAGAGGGGGTAGTGAACACTGAAGCTTTCTTT
TRBV7-9	NA	NA	TRBJ1-2	CASSLQGNGYTF	TGTGCCAGCAGCTTACAGGGGAACGGCTACACCTTC
TRBV2	NA	NA	TRBJ1-5	CASSGGQNQPQHF	TGTGCCAGCAGTGGAGGACAAAATCAGCCCCAGCATTTT
TRBV10-3	NA	NA	TRBJ2-7	CATYSSEGSYEQYF	TGTGCCACCTACTCTAGTGAAGGGTCCTACGAGCAGTACTTC
TRBV5-1	TRBD2	NA	TRBJ2-1	CASSLRTSGVEEQFF	TGCGCCAGCAGCTTGAGGACTAGCGGGGTCGAAGAGCAGTTCTTC
TRBV28	TRBD1	NA	TRBJ2-5	CASSMSTGLTETQYF	TGTGCCAGCAGTATGTCGACAGGGCTGACGGAGACCCAGTACTTC
TRBV14	TRBD1	NA	TRBJ1-2	CASSPRTGFSGYTF	TGTGCCAGCAGCCCTAGGACAGGGTTCAGCGGCTACACCTTC
TRBV5-5	NA	NA	TRBJ2-2	CASSFVGGTGELFF	TGTGCCAGCAGCTTTGTGGGGGGAACCGGGGAGCTGTTTTTT
TRBV5-1	TRBD2	NA	TRBJ2-7	CASSYGGERQYF	TGCGCCAGCAGTTATGGGGGGGAGCGGCAGTACTTC
TRBV4-1	NA	NA	TRBJ1-5	CASSHPGTSRGGQPQHF	TGCGCCAGCAGCCATCCCGGGACTTCGCGGGGCGGTCAGCCCCAGCATTTT
TRBV4-1	TRBD1	NA	TRBJ2-7	CASSQASTGTGELKYF	TGCGCCAGCAGCCAAGCTTCCACCGGGACAGGGGAGTTGAAGTACTTC
TRBV4-1	NA	NA	TRBJ1-2	CASSPWGLRGGDTF	TGCGCCAGCAGCCCATGGGGGTTGAGGGGAGGAGACACCTTC
TRBV19	NA	NA	TRBJ1-2	CASKEGILYGYTF	TGTGCCAGTAAGGAGGGGATCCTCTATGGCTACACCTTC
TRBV7-9	NA	NA	TRBJ1-3	CASRERTGNTIYF	TGTGCCAGCCGAGAGAGAACTGGAAACACCATATATTTT
TRBV4-1	NA	NA	TRBJ1-1	CASSPFDRANTEAFF	TGCGCCAGCAGCCCTTTCGACAGAGCGAACACTGAAGCTTTCTTT
TRBV5-1	NA	once	TRBJ1-2	CASSSPGGADGYTF	TGCGCCAGCAGCTCCCCGGGGGGAGCGGACGGCTACACCTTC
TRBV9	NA	NA	TRBJ2-7	CAGGLASYEQYF	TGTGCCGGAGGGCTAGCTTCCTACGAGCAGTACTTC